These 28 T cell receptor beta chains share one sample of origin, sequenced in a study of T cell clonality in common variable immunodeficiency. General study points: In common variable immunodeficiency, TCR beta chains reportedly carried fewer deletions and N-nucleotide insertions.

Sequencing was performed with immunoSEQ multiplex PCR; in TCRdb, only in-frame clones are kept and a portion is missing. The sample holds 25,000 to 35,000 clones, and no clone turns up only once. No antigen has been identified for these receptors. The sequenced material came from peripheral blood mononuclear cells. The receptors come from a human donor with common variable immunodeficiency.

Many counts were recorded for this clone. The CDR3 extends 3 residues past the end of the read, so its final part is completed from the germline J gene. The chain combines TRBV29-1 with TRBJ1-1, with D possibly being TRBD1 (5 bases). The CDR3 covers 13 residues. The V end was cut by 0 bases, the J end by 3 bases, with 8 bases between. CDR1 and CDR2 from the germline V gene are SQVTM and ANQGSEA. The DNA read from the CDR3 is TGCAGCGTTGAAGATGGCAGGGACACTGAA. This translates into CSVEDGRDTE. The CDR3 as a whole reads CSVEDGRDTEAFF.

There are many counts of this clone. The CDR3 goes on 3 residues after the read ends, and that part is filled in from the germline J gene. The V call is TRBV2, the J call TRBJ2-3; D is unclear. The CDR3 consists of 12 residues. Germline CDR1 SNHLY, CDR2 FYNNEI. Trimming took 8 bases from V and 3 from J, leaving 9 bases between them. The sequenced CDR3 bases are TGTGCCAGCGGAACAGAAACAGATACG. Translated, it gives CASGTETDT. The whole CDR3 protein is CASGTETDTQYF. Full variable domain (remainder filled in from reference TRBV2 and TRBJ2-3): EPEVTQTPSHQVTQMGQEVILRCVPISNHLYFYWYRQILGQKVEFLVSFYNNEISEKSEIFDDQFSVERPDGSNFTLKIRSTKLEDSAMYFCASGTETDTQYFGPGTRLTVL.

This clone was recorded at least ten times. Read data end 3 residues before the CDR3 end; the end is taken from the germline J gene. The rearrangement joins TRBV19 to TRBJ2-7; TRBD2 matches 8 bases. CDR1 and CDR2 from the germline V gene are LNHDA and SQIVND (reference sequence). CDR3 length equals 16 residues. V trimming: 7 bases; J trimming: 3 bases; junction bases outside the gene matches: 14. The sequenced CDR3 bases are TGTGCCAGTAATGGCGTCGGCGATAGCGGGATCTACGAG. Translating it yields CASNGVGDSGIYE. The entire CDR3 reads CASNGVGDSGIYEQYF.

This clone was detected many times. From the germline J gene comes the end of the CDR3, since the read stops 3 residues before it. The chain links TRBV27 to TRBJ2-3; 9 nucleotides agree with TRBD2. V trimming: 5 bases; J trimming: 1 base; junction bases outside the gene matches: 13. The CDR3 length is 18 residues. Germline assignment: CDR1 MNHEY and CDR2 SMNVEV (reference sequence). The sequenced part of the CDR3 DNA is TGTGCCAGCAGTGTTAGCGGGAGAAAAGAAGCCCGCACAGATACG. Translated: CASSVSGRKEARTDT. The entire CDR3 reads CASSVSGRKEARTDTQYF.

This clone appeared many times. The sequence runs out 3 residues before the end of the CDR3; the remainder is reconstructed from the germline J gene. The genes are TRBV7-2 and TRBJ2-3; 8 nucleotides agree with TRBD2. The germline V gene has CDR1 SGHTA and CDR2 FQGNSA. V trimming: 8 bases; J trimming: 4 bases; junction bases outside the gene matches: 8. CDR3 length: 14 amino acids. The CDR3 sequence is CASSFGLAPDTQYF. Incomplete CDR3 DNA: TGTGCCAGCTCCTTTGGACTAGCACCAGATACG.

The sample holds many counts of this clone. The CDR3 bases that were read are TGTGCCAGCAGTGAAGTAACTAGCGGGAGGGCCAATGAG. Translated, it gives CASSEVTSGRANE. The complete CDR3 sequence is CASSEVTSGRANEQFF. This rearrangement joins TRBV2 to TRBJ2-1; 13 nucleotides align to TRBD2. The read gets to within 3 residues of the CDR3 end, and the germline J gene fills in the rest. V gave up 1 base and J gave up 6 bases; unmatched junction bases: 3. Germline CDR1 reads SNHLY; CDR2 reads FYNNEI. The CDR3 runs 16 residues.

This clone was seen ten or more times. The read terminates 3 residues ahead of where the CDR3 ends, so the germline J gene completes it. The rearrangement uses TRBV20-1 and TRBJ1-4, with 10 bases lining up with TRBD1. The CDR3 is 13 residues long. The V gene end was trimmed by 5 bases and the J gene end by 6 bases; junction bases not matched to a gene: 3. CDR1 is DFQATT, CDR2 SNEGSKA, per germline (reference sequence). CDR3 DNA (partial): TGCAGTGCTCGGACAGGGGGGTATGAAAAA. Translated, it gives CSARTGGYEK. The whole CDR3 region reads CSARTGGYEKLFF.

This clone was seen ten or more times. The read finishes 3 residues shy of the CDR3 end, and the germline J gene is used to complete it. The chain has TRBV19 and TRBJ1-5, with a tentative D call TRBD1 (5 bases). The CDR3 has 13 residues. Trimming removed 5 bases from V and 9 bases from J, with 14 bases in between. In germline, CDR1 is LNHDA, CDR2 SQIVND (reference sequence). Partial CDR3 DNA: TGTGCCAGTAGTGCTTGGGGGGTATCGCCC. Its translation is CASSAWGVSP. The full CDR3 sequence reads CASSAWGVSPQHF.

There are a few counts of this clone. Read data end 3 residues before the CDR3 end; the end is taken from the germline J gene. V is TRBV18 and J is TRBJ2-2; D may be TRBD1 (5 bases). CDR3 length equals 16 residues. The V end was cut by 1 base, the J end by 4 bases, with 13 bases between. The germline gives CDR1 KGHSH, CDR2 LQKENI. The CDR3 DNA, read in part, is TGTGCCAGCTCACCACAATGGGGTCAGGGCACCGGGGAG. This gives the protein CASSPQWGQGTGE. The CDR3 in full is CASSPQWGQGTGELFF.

In this sample, this clone turned up many times. With the read ending 3 residues before the CDR3 end, the germline J gene is used to fill in that end. The chain carries TRBV5-1 and TRBJ2-5, with 11 nucleotides matching TRBD1. Trimming took 4 bases from V and 5 from J; bases not matched to a gene: 7. CDR3 length equals 15 residues. CDR1 SGHRS and CDR2 YFSETQ come from the germline V gene. The DNA read from the CDR3 is TGCGCCAGCAGCCAAGGACAGGGGGCGAGGGAGACC. Encoded protein: CASSQGQGARET. The whole CDR3 reads CASSQGQGARETQYF.

This clone was recorded at least ten times. The read stops 3 residues short of the end of the CDR3; the missing end is completed from the germline J gene. The V and J genes are TRBV18 and TRBJ2-7; no clear D gene. The V end was cut by 2 bases, the J end by 3 bases, with 5 bases between. This CDR3 contains 12 residues. CDR1 is KGHSH, CDR2 LQKENI, per germline. The sequenced part of the CDR3 DNA is TGTGCCAGCTCACCAACGGGCTACGAG. Its protein is CASSPTGYE. The entire CDR3 reads CASSPTGYEQYF.

This clone has a count of ten or more. The covered CDR3 bases are TGCGCCAGCAGCTTGGCCTTAGAAATCGTGCGGAGTGAG. The encoded protein is CASSLALEIVRSE. The whole CDR3 reads CASSLALEIVRSEQFF. The rearrangement links TRBV5-1 to TRBJ2-1; D uncertain. The missing CDR3 end, 3 residues past where the read stops, is filled in from the germline J gene. Trimming took off 0 bases at V and 9 bases at J, with 19 bases between the two ends. CDR1 is SGHRS, CDR2 YFSETQ, per germline. The CDR3 extends over 16 amino acids.

Remarks on this clone: The CDR3 extends 3 residues past the end of the read, so its final part is completed from the germline J gene. The chain has TRBV7-8 and TRBJ2-2, with unresolved D. The CDR3 runs to 14 residues. CDR1 SGHVS and CDR2 FQNEAQ come from the germline V gene. V dropped 2 bases and J dropped 1 base, with 5 bases sitting between them. CDR3 DNA (partial): TGTGCCAGCAGCTTACCCCAGAACACCGGGGAG. Translation: CASSLPQNTGE. The entire CDR3 is CASSLPQNTGELFF.

At least ten counts were recorded for this clone. The part of the CDR3 DNA that was read is TGTGCCAGCAGTTACTCGTGGGGGCAAAAAACCGGGGAG. Amino acids: CASSYSWGQKTGE. The complete CDR3 sequence is CASSYSWGQKTGELFF. V usage is TRBV6-2 or TRBV6-3 and J usage is TRBJ2-2; possible D gene TRBD1, 6 bases. Coverage ceases 3 residues before the CDR3 finishes, and the germline J gene fills in the end. The CDR3 is made up of 16 amino acids. V was clipped by 0 bases and J by 5 bases, with 13 bases between them. Germline V gene sequence: CDR1 MNHEY, CDR2 SVGEGT.

Only a few counts were recorded for this clone. Read sequence stops 3 residues before the CDR3 end, and the germline J gene provides the missing end. This chain joins TRBV30 and TRBJ2-5; TRBD2 aligns across 10 bases. The ends lost 0 bases at V and 2 bases at J; junction bases unmatched: 12. Germline CDR1 reads GTSNPN; CDR2 reads SVGIG (reference sequence). The CDR3 consists of 18 residues. The DNA read from the CDR3 is TGTGCCTGGAGTGTACCTCTCCTAGCGGGAGACCCACAAGAGACC. It codes for CAWSVPLLAGDPQET. The entire CDR3 reads CAWSVPLLAGDPQETQYF.

At least ten counts were recorded for this clone. Sequencing ends 3 residues short of the CDR3 end; the germline J gene provides the rest. The chain carries TRBV5-1 and TRBJ1-1; maybe TRBD1 (5 bases). The CDR3 length is 15 residues. Trimming removed 5 bases at V and 1 base at J, with 15 bases between. Germline V CDR1 and CDR2: SGHRS, YFSETQ. The part of the CDR3 DNA that was read is TGCGCCAGCAGGGGCCCCAAAGGGGAGAACACTGAA. This gives the protein CASRGPKGENTE. The whole CDR3 sequence reads CASRGPKGENTEAFF.

This clone was found many times. The covered CDR3 bases are TGTGCCAGCTCACCACGGGACTCCTTGAACTATGGC. Protein sequence: CASSPRDSLNYG. Given in full, the CDR3 is CASSPRDSLNYGYTF. V usage is TRBV18 and J usage is TRBJ1-2, with D perhaps TRBD1 (5 bases). Read coverage stops 3 residues before the CDR3 terminus; the germline J gene supplies the remainder. Germline V gene sequence: CDR1 KGHSH, CDR2 LQKENI. This CDR3 is 15 amino acids long. Trimming pared 1 base from V and 2 bases from J, leaving 11 bases between.

The sample holds many counts of this clone. The CDR3 is cut off 3 residues early in the read; its end comes from the germline J gene. The rearrangement links TRBV2 to TRBJ1-5, with TRBD1 as a possible D gene (6 bases). The CDR3 is 14 residues long. The V gene lost 7 bases and the J gene lost 6 bases, with 16 bases spanning the gap. Per the germline V gene, CDR1 is SNHLY and CDR2 is FYNNEI. Incomplete CDR3 DNA: TGTGCCAGCAAAGGGGGGGTCTTGGGTCAGCCC. Its translation is CASKGGVLGQP. The CDR3 in its entirety is CASKGGVLGQPQHF. Supplemented by reference TRBV2 and TRBJ1-5, the full variable domain reads EPEVTQTPSHQVTQMGQEVILRCVPISNHLYFYWYRQILGQKVEFLVSFYNNEISEKSEIFDDQFSVERPDGSNFTLKIRSTKLEDSAMYFCASKGGVLGQPQHFGDGTRLSIL.

In this sample, this clone turned up a few times. The read finishes 3 residues shy of the CDR3 end, and the germline J gene is used to complete it. The chain recombines TRBV11-2 with TRBJ2-7, with D unclear. Trimming cost V 4 bases and J 6 bases, with 16 bases left between them. CDR1 SGHAT and CDR2 FQNNGV come from the germline V gene. The CDR3 covers 14 residues. The sequenced CDR3 bases are TGTGCCAGCAGCTCCACCCTATCCCCACGCGAG. Translating it yields CASSSTLSPRE. The whole CDR3 protein is CASSSTLSPREQYF.

Ten or more counts support this clone. The read halts 3 residues ahead of the CDR3 end, with the missing end drawn from the germline J gene. The chain recombines TRBV5-1 with TRBJ1-1, with TRBD1 matching over 7 bases. This CDR3 has 15 amino acids. Germline assignment: CDR1 SGHRS and CDR2 YFSETQ. Losses at the gene ends were 4 bases for V and 5 bases for J; bases not matched to a gene: 11. The CDR3 sequence: CASSPGGGSYTEAFF. The covered CDR3 bases are TGCGCCAGCAGCCCTGGAGGGGGCTCGTATACTGAA.

In its sample, this clone was seen many times. The CDR3 goes on 3 residues after the read ends, and that part is filled in from the germline J gene. V and J are TRBV2 and TRBJ2-5, with TRBD2 identical over 11 bases. The CDR3 is made up of 15 amino acids. Germline V gives CDR1 SNHLY, CDR2 FYNNEI. V shed 6 bases and J 0 bases; nucleotides not matched to a gene: 3. Incomplete CDR3 DNA: TGTGCCAGCAGAGGGACTAGCGGAGACCAAGAGACC. It specifies CASRGTSGDQET. The full CDR3 protein reads CASRGTSGDQETQYF.

This clone was seen many times. The CDR3 end falls 3 residues outside the read, so it is completed with the germline J gene. This chain links TRBV6-2 or TRBV6-3 with TRBJ1-1; the D gene is possibly TRBD1 (6 bases). CDR1 MNHEY and CDR2 SVGEGT come from the germline V gene. The germline V and J ends were trimmed by 7 bases and 3 bases, with 15 bases remaining between them. This CDR3 has 14 amino acids. The CDR3 loop is CASTRTEPYTEAFF. The CDR3 bases that were read are TGTGCCAGCACTCGGACAGAACCTTACACTGAA.

In regard to this clone: The read falls 3 residues short of the CDR3 end, and the missing part is taken from the germline J gene. The V gene is TRBV5-1, the J gene TRBJ2-7, with no clear D. V was trimmed by 2 bases and J by 5 bases, leaving 11 bases between them. The germline V gene encodes CDR1 SGHRS and CDR2 YFSETQ. The CDR3 contains 13 residues. The covered CDR3 bases are TGCGCCAGCAGCTTAGCCGGTCTACACGAG. Translated, it gives CASSLAGLHE. The entire CDR3 sequence reads CASSLAGLHEQYF. Looking up the rest from reference TRBV5-1 and TRBJ2-7 gives the full variable domain: KAGVTQTPRYLIKTRGQQVTLSCSPISGHRSVSWYQQTPGQGLQFLFEYFSETQRNKGNFPGRFSGRQFSNSRSEMNVSTLELGDSALYLCASSLAGLHEQYFGPGTRLTVT.

The sample holds a few counts of this clone. Coverage ceases 3 residues before the CDR3 finishes, and the germline J gene fills in the end. The chain has TRBV7-6 and TRBJ1-1, with 8 bases matching TRBD1. Germline values: CDR1 SGHVS, CDR2 FNYEAQ. The V gene end was trimmed by 1 base and the J gene end by 3 bases; junction bases not matched to a gene: 4. CDR3 size: 15 residues. The CDR3 loop reads CASSLETGDYTEAFF. The DNA read from the CDR3 is TGTGCCAGCAGCTTAGAGACAGGGGATTACACTGAA.

This clone was counted ten times or more. The read comes to an end 3 residues before the CDR3 does, leaving the germline J gene to fill in the end. V is TRBV5-1 and J is TRBJ2-2, with 10 positions matching TRBD2. Trimming at V came to 3 bases and at J to 3 bases, leaving 2 bases not matched to a gene. Per germline, CDR1 SGHRS and CDR2 YFSETQ. The CDR3 has 15 residues. Here the CDR3 reads CASSSSGSHTGELFF. CDR3 bases read: TGCGCCAGCAGCTCTAGCGGGAGTCACACCGGGGAG.

This clone was seen many times. CDR3 residues: CSATNFSGANVLTF. The part of the CDR3 DNA that was read is TGCAGTGCTACCAACTTCTCTGGGGCCAACGTC. The V gene is TRBV20-1, the J gene TRBJ2-6; D gene uncertain. The CDR3 end falls 3 residues outside the read, so it is completed with the germline J gene. The CDR3 is 14 residues long. Trimming pared 4 bases from V and 0 bases from J, leaving 7 bases between. CDR1 DFQATT and CDR2 SNEGSKA come from the germline V gene (reference sequence).

A word on this clone: Read sequence stops 3 residues before the CDR3 end, and the germline J gene provides the missing end. The genes are TRBV30 and TRBJ2-1; 8 nucleotides match TRBD2. V was clipped by 2 bases and J by 8 bases; unmatched bases: 8. The CDR3 is made up of 14 amino acids. Germline V lookup: CDR1 GTSNPN, CDR2 SVGIG (reference sequence). CDR3: CAWSPSGRGDEQFF. CDR3 DNA, as far as it was read: TGTGCCTGGAGTCCGAGCGGGAGAGGGGATGAG.

This clone was counted only a few times. The CDR3 goes on 3 residues after the read ends, and that part is filled in from the germline J gene. The chain is built from TRBV10-3 and TRBJ2-7; 7 nucleotides agree with TRBD2. Germline lookup yields CDR1 ENHRY and CDR2 SYGVKD. Trimming at V came to 3 bases and at J to 3 bases, leaving 8 bases not matched to a gene. The length of the CDR3 is 15 residues. The CDR3: CAISDPGGVVYEQYF. CDR3 DNA (partial): TGTGCCATCAGTGACCCGGGGGGTGTAGTCTACGAG.